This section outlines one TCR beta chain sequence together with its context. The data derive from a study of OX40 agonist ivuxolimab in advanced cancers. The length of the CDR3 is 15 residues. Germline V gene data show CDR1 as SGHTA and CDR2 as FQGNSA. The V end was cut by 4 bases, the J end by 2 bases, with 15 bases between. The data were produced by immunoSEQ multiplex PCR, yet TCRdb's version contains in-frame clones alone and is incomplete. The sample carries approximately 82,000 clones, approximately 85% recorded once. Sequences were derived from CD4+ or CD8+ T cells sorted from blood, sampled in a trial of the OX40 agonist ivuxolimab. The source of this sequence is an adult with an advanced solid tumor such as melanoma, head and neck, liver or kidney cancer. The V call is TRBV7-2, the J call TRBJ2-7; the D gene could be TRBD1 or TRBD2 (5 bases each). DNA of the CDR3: TGTGCCAGCAGCTCTCATCCGGGACGGGCCTACGAGCAGTACTTC. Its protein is CASSSHPGRAYEQYF.